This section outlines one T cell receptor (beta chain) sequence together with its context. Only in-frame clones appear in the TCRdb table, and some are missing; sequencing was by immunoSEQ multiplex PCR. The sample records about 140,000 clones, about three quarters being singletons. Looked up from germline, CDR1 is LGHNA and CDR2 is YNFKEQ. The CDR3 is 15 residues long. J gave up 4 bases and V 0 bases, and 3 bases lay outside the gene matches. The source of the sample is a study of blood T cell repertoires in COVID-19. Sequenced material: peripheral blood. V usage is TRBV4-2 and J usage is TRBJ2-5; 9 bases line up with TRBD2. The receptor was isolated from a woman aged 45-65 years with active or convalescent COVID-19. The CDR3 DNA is TGTGCCAGCAGCCAAGAGCCTAGCGGGGCAGAGACCCAGTACTTC. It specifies CASSQEPSGAETQYF.